This T cell receptor beta chain is drawn from a study of cytotoxic CD8 clonotypes in ibrutinib-treated CLL. General study points: Pretreatment clonality was elevated relative to age-matched healthy donors and paralleled circulating CD8+ T-cell counts. Clonality was elevated at ibrutinib response and had returned toward baseline at progression.

The V gene's germline CDR1 is SGHVS and CDR2 FNYEAQ. V trimming: 4 bases; J trimming: 4 bases; junction bases outside the gene matches: 8. This CDR3 is built from 16 residues. Here immunoSEQ multiplex PCR was the method, and the copy in TCRdb shows in-frame clones only, minus some. This sample has 160,000 or so clones; approximately 80% occur once, and the top ten carry about 2%. On this clone itself: Its antigen is still unknown.

This clonotype was obtained from a human donor with chronic lymphocytic leukemia. The sample here was PBMCs, taken after 12 months of ibrutinib treatment. J is TRBJ2-4 and V is TRBV7-6, with TRBD2 identical over 9 bases. CDR3 loop: CASSSLAGDVKNIQYF. The CDR3 DNA reads as TGTGCCAGCAGCTCACTAGCGGGCGACGTAAAAAACATTCAGTACTTC.